Sequencing of this T cell receptor (beta chain) was carried out in a study of T cells in women clearing cervical HPV infection. Study context: Women with histologically confirmed HPV16-related CIN3 or worse, 2 with invasive cancer, served as cases.

Overall study results and limits: Cases carried less TRBV6-7 than controls: roughly 0.12% versus 0.17%.

As concerns this clone: Its antigen is currently unknown. The CDR3 is cut off 3 residues early in the read; its end comes from the germline J gene.

Prevalent HPV16 infections were excluded; only incident single HPV16 infections included. TCR beta CDR3 amplified by multiplex PCR from roughly 1,100 ng genomic DNA. Repertoires were generated with immunoSEQ multiplex PCR, while TCRdb's copy carries only in-frame clones and drops some. The sample table sets out 35,000 to 50,000 clones. V trimming: 2 bases; J trimming: 4 bases; junction bases outside the gene matches: 2. The V gene's germline CDR1 is LNHDA and CDR2 SQIVND (reference sequence). The CDR3 spans 15 residues. The clonotype comes from a woman aged 18-70 years with a cervical HPV16 infection that either progressed to CIN3+ or cleared (not recorded which). This sequence joins TRBV19 and TRBJ2-1, with 10 positions matching TRBD2. The specimen was blood buffy coat. The sequenced CDR3 bases are TGTGCCAGTAGTATAACTAGCGGGAATTACAATGAG. It encodes CASSITSGNYNE. The CDR3 reads in full as CASSITSGNYNEQFF.